Listed below are T cell receptor beta chains from one sample, sequenced in a study of cytomegalovirus exposure and HLA in healthy donors. Measured with immunoSEQ multiplex PCR; TCRdb has only the in-frame clones, and not every one. Among about 120,000 clones, 75% to 80% were seen once, and the ten largest hold roughly 6.1%. Sequenced: PBMCs. The receptors stem from a woman aged 40 to 55 in good health and CMV-seronegative. CDR3s include the opening cysteine and the closing phenylalanine or tryptophan. D genes are given only for firm matches. A clone size is listed for some rows: how often the clone was seen (once, few, many), or a class if it is expanded.

TGTGCCAGCAGCTTCCCGGGGGGCGGGGCTGGAAACACCATATATTTT,CASSFPGGGAGNTIYF,TRBJ1-3,.,TRBV28,.
TGTGCCAGCAGTCCCCCGGGAATAGGTGGAAACACCATATATTTT,CASSPPGIGGNTIYF,TRBJ1-3,.,TRBV2,.
TGTGCCAGCAGCGCATGGGACAGGTCCTACGAGCAGTACTTC,CASSAWDRSYEQYF,TRBJ2-7,TRBD1,TRBV9,.
TGTGCCAGCAGTTTAAACAGGAACTATGGCTACACCTTC,CASSLNRNYGYTF,TRBJ1-2,.,TRBV27,once
TGCGCCAGCAGCTTGCCCCGGACAGGGGAAGATGGCTACACCTTC,CASSLPRTGEDGYTF,TRBJ1-2,TRBD1,TRBV5-1,.
TGTGCCAGCAGCTTAGTACAGGGGGCTGATGAAAAACTGTTTTTT,CASSLVQGADEKLFF,TRBJ1-4,TRBD1,TRBV7-2,.
TGTGCCACCAGCAATTGGGACGTCGGGAGGATCTTT,CATSNWDVGRIF,TRBJ1-1,.,TRBV15,.
TGTGCCAGCAGACGGGACAGCCTCTCCTACGAGCAGTACTTC,CASRRDSLSYEQYF,TRBJ2-7,TRBD1,TRBV6-1,.
TGTGCCAGCAGCCGGACCGGGGCTAACTATGGCTACACCTTC,CASSRTGANYGYTF,TRBJ1-2,.,TRBV5-6,.
TGTGCCAGCACCGCGGGGGGGGGCAACTACGGGGCCAACGTCCTGACTTTC,CASTAGGGNYGANVLTF,TRBJ2-6,TRBD2,TRBV28,.
TGTGCCAGCAGCAGGGCCTCCGGAGCGGGATCCTACGAGCAGTACTTC,CASSRASGAGSYEQYF,TRBJ2-7,TRBD2,TRBV9,.
TGTGCCAGCAGCTTATTGAGCGGGACCCCCCCCATTGGGACCCAGTACTTC,CASSLLSGTPPIGTQYF,TRBJ2-5,TRBD2,TRBV7-8,.
TGTGCCAGCAGTGTTAGACAAAACTCTGGAAACACCATATATTTT,CASSVRQNSGNTIYF,TRBJ1-3,.,TRBV2,.
TGTGCCAGCAGTCTCCGAGCAGGGCTGGGGAATCAGCCCCAGCATTTT,CASSLRAGLGNQPQHF,TRBJ1-5,.,TRBV28,.
TGCGCCAGCAGCTTGGGGACTGGAGGGAGCTCCTACAATGAGCAGTTCTTC,CASSLGTGGSSYNEQFF,TRBJ2-1,.,TRBV5-1,.
TGCAGCGTAGGACAGAACCTTCAAGAGACCCAGTACTTC,CSVGQNLQETQYF,TRBJ2-5,.,TRBV29-1,once
TGTGCCAGCAGTTTCTCAGTCTATGGCTACACCTTC,CASSFSVYGYTF,TRBJ1-2,.,TRBV28,.
TGTGCCAGCAGCTCGACTAGCGGGACGATCCACTACGAGCAGTACTTC,CASSSTSGTIHYEQYF,TRBJ2-7,TRBD2,TRBV7-2,.
TGCGCCAGCAGCCAAGAGCGGGATGGAGCATACGAGCAGTACTTC,CASSQERDGAYEQYF,TRBJ2-7,.,TRBV4-1,.
TGCGCCAGCAGCCCTCCTAGCGGTAGCACAGATACGCAGTATTTT,CASSPPSGSTDTQYF,TRBJ2-3,TRBD2,TRBV5-1,.
TGTGCCAGCAGTCGGACAGCCGGGCGACGAGGCTACACCTTC,CASSRTAGRRGYTF,TRBJ1-2,.,TRBV6-6,.
TGCGCCAGCAGCTTTGGGCAGGGTCGTGAAAAACTGTTTTTT,CASSFGQGREKLFF,TRBJ1-4,.,TRBV5-1,once
TGTGCCAGCAGTTACTCGAGGGATGAAAAACTGTTTTTT,CASSYSRDEKLFF,TRBJ1-4,.,TRBV6-5,.
TGTGCCAGCAGTGATAGGAGCGTAGCCAAAAACATTCAGTACTTC,CASSDRSVAKNIQYF,TRBJ2-4,.,TRBV6-1,.
TGTGCCAGCAGGACCGGGGGGGGTATTTATGGCTACACCTTC,CASRTGGGIYGYTF,TRBJ1-2,.,TRBV28,.
TGTGCCAGCAGCTTAGATGGAGGCGATGAGCAGTTCTTC,CASSLDGGDEQFF,TRBJ2-1,.,TRBV7-8,.
TGTGCCAGCAGCCCATTGCGACAGGGCCTTCACGAGCAGTACTTC,CASSPLRQGLHEQYF,TRBJ2-7,TRBD1,TRBV5-6,.